A selection of T cell receptor beta chains follows, all from one sample in a study of blood T cell repertoires in COVID-19. TCRdb's table, derived via immunoSEQ multiplex PCR, lists solely in-frame clones and lacks some. The sample has some 120,000 clones; around nine tenths are singletons. Sequenced sample: peripheral blood. These receptors were collected from a woman aged 45-65 years with active or convalescent COVID-19. Each CDR3 is given with its conserved first and last residue. Each record gives: D gene, J gene, V gene, CDR3 DNA, CDR3 protein. The D gene is left open where the match is weak.

D: TRBD2; J: TRBJ2-1; V: TRBV28; DNA: TGTGCCAGCAGTTTAGTCGGGAGGGTGAGCAATGAGCAGTTCTTC; CDR3: CASSLVGRVSNEQFF
D: NA; J: TRBJ1-1; V: TRBV27; DNA: TGTGCCAGCAGTCCCGTTTTGGGGGGAACTGAAGCTTTCTTT; CDR3: CASSPVLGGTEAFF
D: TRBD1; J: TRBJ1-6; V: TRBV7-2; DNA: TGTGCCAGCAGCCTGAACGGACAGGGTATTTCACCCCTCCACTTT; CDR3: CASSLNGQGISPLHF
D: TRBD1; J: TRBJ2-7; V: TRBV28; DNA: TGTGCCAACTCCCCGGGACAGGGGTACGAGCAGTACTTC; CDR3: CANSPGQGYEQYF
D: NA; J: TRBJ1-4; V: TRBV27; DNA: TGTGCCAGCAGTTTAAACACCGGGGATTCGAAAAAACTGTTTTTT; CDR3: CASSLNTGDSKKLFF
D: TRBD1; J: TRBJ2-2; V: TRBV4-1; DNA: TGCGCCAGCAGCCAAGATCTTTCAGGGGGCACCGACACCGGGGAGCTGTTTTTT; CDR3: CASSQDLSGGTDTGELFF
D: NA; J: TRBJ2-5; V: TRBV28; DNA: TGTGCCAGCAGTTTCACAGCGGGCCCGGTGGACTTC; CDR3: CASSFTAGPVDF
D: NA; J: TRBJ2-2; V: TRBV6-4; DNA: TGTGCCAGCAGTGAGAAGGGGACCGGGGAGCTGTTTTTT; CDR3: CASSEKGTGELFF
D: NA; J: TRBJ2-7; V: TRBV21-1; DNA: TGTGCCAGCAGCCCCCCTGGGCTTCTTAACGAGCAGTACTTC; CDR3: CASSPPGLLNEQYF
D: TRBD2; J: TRBJ2-3; V: TRBV4-1; DNA: TGCGCCAGCAGCAGTAGCGGGAGAGGCACAGATACGCAGTATTTT; CDR3: CASSSSGRGTDTQYF
D: NA; J: TRBJ2-1; V: TRBV27; DNA: TGTGCCAGCAGTTTAATCGGTAGTTCGTACAATGAGCAGTTCTTC; CDR3: CASSLIGSSYNEQFF
D: NA; J: TRBJ2-1; V: TRBV27; DNA: TGTGCCAGCACCGGGGAGGCTAATGAGCAGTTCTTC; CDR3: CASTGEANEQFF